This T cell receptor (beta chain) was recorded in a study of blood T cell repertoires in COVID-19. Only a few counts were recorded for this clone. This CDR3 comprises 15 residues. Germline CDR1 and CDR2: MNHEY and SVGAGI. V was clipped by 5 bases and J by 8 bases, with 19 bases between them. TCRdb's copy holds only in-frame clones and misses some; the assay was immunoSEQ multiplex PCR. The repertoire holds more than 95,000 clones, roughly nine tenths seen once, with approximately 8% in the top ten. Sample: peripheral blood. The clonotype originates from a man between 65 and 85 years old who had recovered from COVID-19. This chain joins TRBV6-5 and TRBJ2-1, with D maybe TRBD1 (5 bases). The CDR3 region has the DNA TGTGCCAGCAGTCACCGACCGACAGTAGGGTATGAGCAGTTCTTC. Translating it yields CASSHRPTVGYEQFF.